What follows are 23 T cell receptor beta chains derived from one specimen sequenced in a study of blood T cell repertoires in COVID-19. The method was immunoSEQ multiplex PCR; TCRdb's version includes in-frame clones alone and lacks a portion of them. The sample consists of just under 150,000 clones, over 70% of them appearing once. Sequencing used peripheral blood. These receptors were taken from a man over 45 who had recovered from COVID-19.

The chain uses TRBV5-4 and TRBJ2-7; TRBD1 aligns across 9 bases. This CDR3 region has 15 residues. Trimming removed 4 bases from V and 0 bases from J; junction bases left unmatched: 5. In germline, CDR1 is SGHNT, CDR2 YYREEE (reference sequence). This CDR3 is CASSLQGASSYEQYF. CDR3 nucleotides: TGTGCCAGCAGCCTACAGGGGGCCAGCTCCTACGAGCAGTACTTC.

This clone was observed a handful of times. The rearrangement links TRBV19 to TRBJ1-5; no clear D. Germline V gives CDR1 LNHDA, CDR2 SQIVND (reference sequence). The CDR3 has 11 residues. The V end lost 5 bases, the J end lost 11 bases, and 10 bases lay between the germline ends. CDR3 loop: CASSGSLAQHF. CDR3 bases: TGTGCCAGTAGTGGGAGTCTGGCCCAGCATTTT. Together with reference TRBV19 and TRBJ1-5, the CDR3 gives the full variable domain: DGGITQSPKYLFRKEGQNVTLSCEQNLNHDAMYWYRQDPGQGLRLIYYSQIVNDFQKGDIAEGYSVSREKKESFPLTVTSAQKNPTAFYLCASSGSLAQHFGDGTRLSIL.

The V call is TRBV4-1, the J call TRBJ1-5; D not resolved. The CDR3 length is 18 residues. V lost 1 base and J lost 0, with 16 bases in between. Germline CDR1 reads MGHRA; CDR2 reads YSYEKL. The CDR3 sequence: CASSQVGGRGFSNQPQHF. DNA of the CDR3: TGCGCCAGCAGCCAAGTTGGTGGTCGAGGGTTTAGCAATCAGCCCCAGCATTTT.

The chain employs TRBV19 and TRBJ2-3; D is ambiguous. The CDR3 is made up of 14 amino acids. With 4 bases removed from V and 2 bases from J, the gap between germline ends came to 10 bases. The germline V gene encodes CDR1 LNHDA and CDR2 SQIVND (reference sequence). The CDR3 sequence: CASSKNRNTDTQYF. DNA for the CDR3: TGTGCCAGTAGTAAGAACAGAAACACAGATACGCAGTATTTT.

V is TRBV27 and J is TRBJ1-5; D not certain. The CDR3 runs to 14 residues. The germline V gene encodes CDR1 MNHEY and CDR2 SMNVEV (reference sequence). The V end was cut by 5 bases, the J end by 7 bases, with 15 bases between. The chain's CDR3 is CASSPRKGGQPQHF. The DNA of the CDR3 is TGTGCCAGCAGTCCGAGGAAGGGAGGACAGCCCCAGCATTTT.

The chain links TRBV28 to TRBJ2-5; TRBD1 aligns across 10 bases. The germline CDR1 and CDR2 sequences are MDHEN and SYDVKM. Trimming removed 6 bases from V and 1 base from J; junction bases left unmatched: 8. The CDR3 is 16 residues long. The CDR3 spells CASRYPGQGRQETQYF. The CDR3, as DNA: TGTGCCAGCAGATACCCGGGACAGGGGCGCCAAGAGACCCAGTACTTC.

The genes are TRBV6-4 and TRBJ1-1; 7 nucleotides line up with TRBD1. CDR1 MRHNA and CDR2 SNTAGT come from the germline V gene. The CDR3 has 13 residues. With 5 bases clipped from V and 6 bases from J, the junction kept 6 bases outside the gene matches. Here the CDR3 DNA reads TGTGCCAGCAGTACCGATCAGGGGGCTGAAGCTTTCTTT. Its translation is CASSTDQGAEAFF.

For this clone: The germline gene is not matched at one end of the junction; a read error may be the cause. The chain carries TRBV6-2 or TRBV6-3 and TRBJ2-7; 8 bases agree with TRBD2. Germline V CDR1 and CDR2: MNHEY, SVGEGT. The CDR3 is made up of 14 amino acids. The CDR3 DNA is TGTGCCAGCAGTTACCTGGGTAGCGGGGACAAGAAGAACTTC. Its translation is CASSYLGSGDKKNF.

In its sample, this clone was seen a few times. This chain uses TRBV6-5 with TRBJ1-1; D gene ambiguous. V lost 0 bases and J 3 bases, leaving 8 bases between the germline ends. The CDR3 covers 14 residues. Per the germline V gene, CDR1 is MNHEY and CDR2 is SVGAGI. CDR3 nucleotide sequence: TGTGCCAGCAGTTACTCGACTCCCCACACTGAAGCTTTCTTT. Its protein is CASSYSTPHTEAFF.

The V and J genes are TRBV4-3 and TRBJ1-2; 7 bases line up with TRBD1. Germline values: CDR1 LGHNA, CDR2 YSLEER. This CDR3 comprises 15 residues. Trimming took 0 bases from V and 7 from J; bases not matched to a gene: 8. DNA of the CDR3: TGCGCCAGCAGCCAAGATCGTTACAGGGGAGGTGGCTACACCTTC. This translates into CASSQDRYRGGGYTF.

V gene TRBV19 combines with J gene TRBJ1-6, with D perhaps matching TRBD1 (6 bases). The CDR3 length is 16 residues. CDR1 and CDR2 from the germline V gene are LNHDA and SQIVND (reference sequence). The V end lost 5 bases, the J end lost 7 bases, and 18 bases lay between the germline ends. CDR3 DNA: TGTGCCAGTAGTTCCTATTTCAGGGACAACAATTCACCCCTCCACTTT. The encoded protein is CASSSYFRDNNSPLHF.

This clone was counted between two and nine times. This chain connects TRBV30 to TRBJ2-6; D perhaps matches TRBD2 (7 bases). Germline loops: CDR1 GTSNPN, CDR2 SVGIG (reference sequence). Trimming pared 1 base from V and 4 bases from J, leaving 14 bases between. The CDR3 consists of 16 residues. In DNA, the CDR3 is TGTGCCTGGAGTGCTCGGGGGGCAGGCGGGGCCAACGTCCTGACTTTC. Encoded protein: CAWSARGAGGANVLTF.

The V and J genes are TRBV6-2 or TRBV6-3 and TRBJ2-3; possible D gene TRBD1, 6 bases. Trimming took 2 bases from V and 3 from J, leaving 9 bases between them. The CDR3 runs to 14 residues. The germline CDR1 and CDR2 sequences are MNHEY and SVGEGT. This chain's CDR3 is CASSYTGWTDTQYF. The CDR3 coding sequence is TGTGCCAGCAGTTACACAGGGTGGACAGATACGCAGTATTTT.

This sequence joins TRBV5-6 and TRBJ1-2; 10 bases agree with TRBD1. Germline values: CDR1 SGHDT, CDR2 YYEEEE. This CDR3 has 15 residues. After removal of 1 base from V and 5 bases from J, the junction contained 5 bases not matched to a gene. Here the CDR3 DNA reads TGTGCCAGCAGCTTGCGGGACAGGGGTTTTTATGGCTACACCTTC. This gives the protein CASSLRDRGFYGYTF.

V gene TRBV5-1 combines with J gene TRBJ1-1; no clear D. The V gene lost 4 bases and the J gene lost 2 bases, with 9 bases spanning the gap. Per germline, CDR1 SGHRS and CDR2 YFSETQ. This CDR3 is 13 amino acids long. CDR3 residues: CASSTNTNTEAFF. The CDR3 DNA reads TGCGCCAGCAGCACTAACACAAACACTGAAGCTTTCTTT.

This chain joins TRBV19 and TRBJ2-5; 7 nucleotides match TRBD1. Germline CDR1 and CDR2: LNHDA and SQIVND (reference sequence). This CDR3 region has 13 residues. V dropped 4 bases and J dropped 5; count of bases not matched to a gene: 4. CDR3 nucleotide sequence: TGTGCCAGTAGTACAACAGGGGCCGAGACCCAGTACTTC. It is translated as CASSTTGAETQYF.

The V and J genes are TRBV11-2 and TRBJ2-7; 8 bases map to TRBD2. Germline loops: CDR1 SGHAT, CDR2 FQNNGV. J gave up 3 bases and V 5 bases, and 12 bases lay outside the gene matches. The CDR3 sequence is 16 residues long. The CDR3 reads CASSPIGRSGDYEQYF. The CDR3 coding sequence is TGTGCCAGCAGCCCGATCGGGCGTAGCGGGGACTACGAGCAGTACTTC.

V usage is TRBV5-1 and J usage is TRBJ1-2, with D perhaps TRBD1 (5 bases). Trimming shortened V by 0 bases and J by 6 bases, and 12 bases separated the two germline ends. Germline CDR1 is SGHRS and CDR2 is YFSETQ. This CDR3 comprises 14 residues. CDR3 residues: CASSLEGPRDGYTF. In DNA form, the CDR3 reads TGCGCCAGCAGCTTGGAGGGGCCTCGGGATGGCTACACCTTC.

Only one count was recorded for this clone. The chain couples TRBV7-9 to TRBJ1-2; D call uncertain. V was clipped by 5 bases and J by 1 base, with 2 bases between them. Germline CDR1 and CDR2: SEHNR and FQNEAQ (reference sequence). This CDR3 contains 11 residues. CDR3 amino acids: CASSLNYGYTF. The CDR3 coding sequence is TGTGCCAGCAGCCTTAACTATGGCTACACCTTC.

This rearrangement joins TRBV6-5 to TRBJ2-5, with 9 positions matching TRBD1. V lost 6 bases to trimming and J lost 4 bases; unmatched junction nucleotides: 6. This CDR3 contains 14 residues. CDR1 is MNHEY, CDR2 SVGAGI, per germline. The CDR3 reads CASRQNRGLETQYF. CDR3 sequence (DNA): TGTGCCAGCAGACAAAACAGGGGGCTAGAGACCCAGTACTTC.

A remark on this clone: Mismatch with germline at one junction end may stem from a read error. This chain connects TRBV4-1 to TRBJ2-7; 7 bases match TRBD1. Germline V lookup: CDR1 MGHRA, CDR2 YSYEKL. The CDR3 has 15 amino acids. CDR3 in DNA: TGCGCCAGCAGCCAGGGGACGGGACAGTCCTCCGAGCAGTACTTC. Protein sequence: CASSQGTGQSSEQYF.

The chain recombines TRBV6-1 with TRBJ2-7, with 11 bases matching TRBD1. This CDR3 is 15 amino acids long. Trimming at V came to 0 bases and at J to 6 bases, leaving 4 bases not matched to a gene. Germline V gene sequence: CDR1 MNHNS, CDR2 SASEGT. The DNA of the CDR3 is TGTGCCAGCAGTGAAGCGCGGACAGGGGGCGGCGAGCAGTACTTC. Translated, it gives CASSEARTGGGEQYF.

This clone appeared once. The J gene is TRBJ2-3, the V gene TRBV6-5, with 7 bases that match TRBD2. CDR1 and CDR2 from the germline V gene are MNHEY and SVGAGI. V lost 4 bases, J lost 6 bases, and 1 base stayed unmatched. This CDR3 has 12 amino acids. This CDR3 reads CASSWGGDTQYF. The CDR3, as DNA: TGTGCCAGCAGTTGGGGGGGGGATACGCAGTATTTT.